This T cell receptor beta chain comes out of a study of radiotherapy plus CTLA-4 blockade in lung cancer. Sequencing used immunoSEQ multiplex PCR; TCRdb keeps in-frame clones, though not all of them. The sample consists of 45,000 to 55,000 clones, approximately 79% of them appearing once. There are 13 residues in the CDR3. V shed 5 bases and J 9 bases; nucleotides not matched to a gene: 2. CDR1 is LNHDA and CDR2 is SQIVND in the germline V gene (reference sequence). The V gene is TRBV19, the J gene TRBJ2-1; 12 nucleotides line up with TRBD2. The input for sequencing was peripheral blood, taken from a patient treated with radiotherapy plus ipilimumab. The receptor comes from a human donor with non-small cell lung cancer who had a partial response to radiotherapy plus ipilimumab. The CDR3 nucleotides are TGTGCCAGTAGTGGGGGACTAGCGGGTGAGCAGTTCTTC. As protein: CASSGGLAGEQFF.